Listed below are T cell receptor beta chains from one sample, sequenced in a study of blood T cell repertoires in COVID-19. TCRdb keeps only in-frame clones here, not all; method: immunoSEQ multiplex PCR. The table has roughly 350,000 clones, approximately 89% seen once. The sequenced material came from peripheral blood. The receptors derive from a woman aged 18 to 35 who had recovered from COVID-19. The CDR3 runs from the conserved cysteine through the conserved F or W. Fields, in order: V gene, D gene, J gene, CDR3 length, clone size, CDR3 protein, CDR3 DNA. D genes are given only for firm matches. Clone size is stated in some rows and not others, as once, few, many or a class when expanded.

V gene: TRBV5-6
D gene: NA
J gene: TRBJ1-2
CDR3 length: 15
clone size: few
CDR3 protein: CASSLRTGVSYGYTF
CDR3 DNA: TGTGCCAGCAGCTTGCGAACCGGAGTTTCCTATGGCTACACCTTC

V gene: TRBV11-2
D gene: NA
J gene: TRBJ2-5
CDR3 length: 11
clone size: once
CDR3 protein: CASSLGGPQYF
CDR3 DNA: TGTGCCAGCAGCTTAGGAGGGCCACAGTACTTC

V gene: TRBV27
D gene: TRBD1
J gene: TRBJ2-1
CDR3 length: 14
clone size: NA
CDR3 protein: CASSSQGGLDEQFF
CDR3 DNA: TGTGCCAGCAGTTCGCAAGGGGGCCTGGATGAGCAGTTCTTC

V gene: TRBV5-1
D gene: NA
J gene: TRBJ2-3
CDR3 length: 16
clone size: NA
CDR3 protein: CASSLDSGVSTDTQYF
CDR3 DNA: TGCGCCAGCAGCTTGGATTCGGGGGTTAGCACAGATACGCAGTATTTT

V gene: TRBV5-1
D gene: NA
J gene: TRBJ1-4
CDR3 length: 13
clone size: NA
CDR3 protein: CASSTGVREKLFF
CDR3 DNA: TGCGCCTCATCAACCGGGGTCCGAGAAAAACTGTTTTTT

V gene: TRBV18
D gene: NA
J gene: TRBJ2-1
CDR3 length: 14
clone size: NA
CDR3 protein: CASSQLVKVGEQFF
CDR3 DNA: TGTGCCAGCTCACAACTAGTTAAGGTGGGTGAGCAGTTCTTC

V gene: TRBV12-1
D gene: NA
J gene: TRBJ2-2
CDR3 length: 17
clone size: once
CDR3 protein: CASKRGWVAGPDGELFF
CDR3 DNA: TGTGCCAGCAAGAGGGGGTGGGTAGCGGGGCCAGACGGGGAGCTGTTTTTT

V gene: TRBV7-2
D gene: TRBD2
J gene: TRBJ2-3
CDR3 length: 16
clone size: NA
CDR3 protein: CASSQGTSYGTDTQYF
CDR3 DNA: TGTGCCAGCAGCCAAGGGACTAGTTACGGCACAGATACGCAGTATTTT

V gene: TRBV27
D gene: NA
J gene: TRBJ1-5
CDR3 length: 17
clone size: once
CDR3 protein: CASSSLAGPYSNQPQHF
CDR3 DNA: TGTGCCAGCAGTTCTTTGGCAGGTCCCTATAGCAATCAGCCCCAGCATTTT

V gene: TRBV18
D gene: NA
J gene: TRBJ2-2
CDR3 length: 14
clone size: NA
CDR3 protein: CASSPAERTGELFF
CDR3 DNA: TGTGCCAGCTCACCCGCGGAAAGGACCGGGGAGCTGTTTTTT

V gene: TRBV4-1
D gene: NA
J gene: TRBJ1-3
CDR3 length: 14
clone size: NA
CDR3 protein: CASSPGRRGNTIYF
CDR3 DNA: TGCGCCAGCAGCCCAGGGCGACGCGGAAACACCATATATTTT

V gene: TRBV6-1
D gene: NA
J gene: TRBJ1-6
CDR3 length: 15
clone size: NA
CDR3 protein: CASSDRSSYNSPLHF
CDR3 DNA: TGTGCCAGCAGTGATAGGAGCTCCTATAATTCACCCCTCCACTTT

V gene: TRBV5-1
D gene: TRBD2
J gene: TRBJ2-1
CDR3 length: 15
clone size: NA
CDR3 protein: CASSPGASGVNEQFF
CDR3 DNA: TGCGCCAGCAGCCCCGGGGCTAGCGGTGTCAATGAGCAGTTCTTC

V gene: TRBV30
D gene: NA
J gene: TRBJ1-2
CDR3 length: 13
clone size: once
CDR3 protein: CAWSVRANYGYTF
CDR3 DNA: TGTGCCTGGAGTGTGAGAGCAAACTATGGCTACACCTTC

V gene: TRBV19
D gene: NA
J gene: TRBJ1-2
CDR3 length: 14
clone size: NA
CDR3 protein: CASSYGWGDYGYTF
CDR3 DNA: TGTGCCAGTAGTTACGGTTGGGGAGACTATGGCTACACCTTC

V gene: TRBV2
D gene: NA
J gene: TRBJ1-5
CDR3 length: 14
clone size: NA
CDR3 protein: CASSEGQGDQPQHF
CDR3 DNA: TGTGCCAGCAGTGAGGGGCAGGGCGATCAGCCCCAGCATTTT

V gene: TRBV19
D gene: TRBD1
J gene: TRBJ1-5
CDR3 length: 16
clone size: NA
CDR3 protein: CASSISTGGIGQPQHF
CDR3 DNA: TGTGCCAGTAGTATATCGACAGGGGGTATTGGTCAGCCCCAGCATTTT

V gene: TRBV5-4
D gene: NA
J gene: TRBJ2-4
CDR3 length: 13
clone size: NA
CDR3 protein: CASRPESKNIQYF
CDR3 DNA: TGTGCCAGCAGGCCAGAATCCAAAAACATTCAGTACTTC

V gene: TRBV24-1
D gene: TRBD1
J gene: TRBJ1-2
CDR3 length: 17
clone size: NA
CDR3 protein: CATSDPSPGTGFYGYTF
CDR3 DNA: TGTGCCACCAGTGATCCGAGTCCCGGGACAGGTTTCTATGGCTACACCTTC

V gene: TRBV29-1
D gene: NA
J gene: TRBJ1-1
CDR3 length: 13
clone size: NA
CDR3 protein: CSVEDQGNTEAFF
CDR3 DNA: TGCAGCGTTGAGGACCAGGGGAACACTGAAGCTTTCTTT

V gene: TRBV7-2
D gene: TRBD1
J gene: TRBJ2-2
CDR3 length: 15
clone size: once
CDR3 protein: CASRPGTGGTGELFF
CDR3 DNA: TGTGCCAGCAGGCCCGGGACAGGAGGTACCGGGGAGCTGTTTTTT

V gene: TRBV5-6
D gene: TRBD1
J gene: TRBJ1-1
CDR3 length: 18
clone size: NA
CDR3 protein: CASRLLPNRQGMETEAFF
CDR3 DNA: TGTGCCAGCAGGTTGCTCCCCAATCGACAGGGGATGGAGACTGAAGCTTTCTTT

V gene: TRBV25-1
D gene: NA
J gene: TRBJ1-1
CDR3 length: 13
clone size: NA
CDR3 protein: CASREEFVTEAFF
CDR3 DNA: TGTGCCAGCAGGGAAGAGTTTGTCACTGAAGCTTTCTTT

V gene: TRBV6-1
D gene: NA
J gene: TRBJ1-4
CDR3 length: 14
clone size: once
CDR3 protein: CASSEPGGWEKLFF
CDR3 DNA: TGTGCCAGCAGTGAGCCAGGAGGATGGGAAAAACTGTTTTTT

V gene: TRBV4-3
D gene: TRBD2
J gene: TRBJ2-2
CDR3 length: 16
clone size: NA
CDR3 protein: CASSPGLAGNTGELFF
CDR3 DNA: TGCGCCAGCAGCCCGGGACTAGCGGGGAACACCGGGGAGCTGTTTTTT

V gene: TRBV4-1
D gene: TRBD1
J gene: TRBJ1-5
CDR3 length: 16
clone size: few
CDR3 protein: CASSHGTGTDNQPQHF
CDR3 DNA: TGCGCCAGCAGCCATGGAACCGGGACAGACAATCAGCCCCAGCATTTT

V gene: TRBV6-2/TRBV6-3
D gene: TRBD2
J gene: TRBJ2-3
CDR3 length: 18
clone size: NA
CDR3 protein: CASSYSVSGRVQQDTQYF
CDR3 DNA: TGTGCCAGCAGTTACTCGGTTAGCGGGAGGGTTCAACAGGATACGCAGTATTTT

V gene: TRBV25-1
D gene: NA
J gene: TRBJ1-6
CDR3 length: 14
clone size: NA
CDR3 protein: CASSEYRGSSPLHF
CDR3 DNA: TGTGCCAGCAGTGAATATAGAGGGAGTTCACCCCTCCACTTT

V gene: TRBV11-3
D gene: TRBD1
J gene: TRBJ2-1
CDR3 length: 14
clone size: NA
CDR3 protein: CASSPQTTGNEQFF
CDR3 DNA: TGTGCCAGCAGCCCACAGACGACAGGGAATGAGCAGTTCTTC

V gene: TRBV7-8
D gene: NA
J gene: TRBJ2-3
CDR3 length: 12
clone size: NA
CDR3 protein: CASSFGTDTQYF
CDR3 DNA: TGTGCCAGCAGCTTCGGCACAGATACGCAGTATTTT

V gene: TRBV3-1/TRBV3-2
D gene: NA
J gene: TRBJ2-5
CDR3 length: 17
clone size: NA
CDR3 protein: CASSQYPLKTVWETQYF
CDR3 DNA: TGTGCCAGCAGCCAATACCCCTTAAAGACAGTTTGGGAGACCCAGTACTTC

V gene: TRBV7-2
D gene: TRBD2
J gene: TRBJ2-1
CDR3 length: 16
clone size: NA
CDR3 protein: CASSLRGLPRDSEQFF
CDR3 DNA: TGTGCCAGCAGCTTAAGGGGACTACCAAGGGATAGTGAGCAGTTCTTC

V gene: TRBV15
D gene: NA
J gene: TRBJ1-2
CDR3 length: 14
clone size: NA
CDR3 protein: CATSLVGGDYGYTF
CDR3 DNA: TGTGCCACCAGCTTGGTGGGGGGGGACTATGGCTACACCTTC

V gene: TRBV11-2
D gene: NA
J gene: TRBJ2-5
CDR3 length: 15
clone size: NA
CDR3 protein: CASSLVGRARKTQYF
CDR3 DNA: TGTGCCAGCAGCTTGGTGGGCAGGGCCAGAAAGACCCAGTACTTC

V gene: TRBV5-1
D gene: TRBD1
J gene: TRBJ2-2
CDR3 length: 15
clone size: NA
CDR3 protein: CASSLARTGAGELFF
CDR3 DNA: TGCGCCAGCAGCTTGGCACGTACAGGGGCCGGGGAGCTGTTTTTT

V gene: TRBV19
D gene: TRBD2
J gene: TRBJ2-1
CDR3 length: 20
clone size: NA
CDR3 protein: CASSHGLAGGFAGSYNEQFF
CDR3 DNA: TGTGCCAGTAGCCACGGACTAGCGGGAGGGTTTGCGGGTTCCTACAATGAGCAGTTCTTC

V gene: TRBV30
D gene: NA
J gene: TRBJ2-5
CDR3 length: 12
clone size: NA
CDR3 protein: CAWGQIQETQYF
CDR3 DNA: TGTGCCTGGGGACAGATCCAAGAGACCCAGTACTTC

V gene: TRBV2
D gene: NA
J gene: TRBJ1-5
CDR3 length: 11
clone size: once
CDR3 protein: CASSVAQPQHF
CDR3 DNA: TGTGCCAGCAGTGTGGCTCAGCCCCAGCATTTT

V gene: TRBV5-1
D gene: TRBD1
J gene: TRBJ2-5
CDR3 length: 16
clone size: NA
CDR3 protein: CASSLAQGDLKETQYF
CDR3 DNA: TGCGCCAGCAGCTTGGCCCAGGGGGACCTTAAAGAGACCCAGTACTTC

V gene: TRBV27
D gene: TRBD1
J gene: TRBJ2-1
CDR3 length: 14
clone size: NA
CDR3 protein: CATKGQGAYNEQFF
CDR3 DNA: TGTGCCACCAAGGGGCAGGGGGCGTACAATGAGCAGTTCTTC

V gene: TRBV7-8
D gene: NA
J gene: TRBJ2-3
CDR3 length: 17
clone size: NA
CDR3 protein: CASSSPFGALSTDTQYF
CDR3 DNA: TGTGCCAGCAGCTCACCGTTCGGAGCGCTAAGCACAGATACGCAGTATTTT

V gene: TRBV7-9
D gene: NA
J gene: TRBJ2-5
CDR3 length: 12
clone size: NA
CDR3 protein: CASSSTRETQYF
CDR3 DNA: TGTGCCAGCAGCTCCACTCGCGAGACCCAGTACTTC

V gene: TRBV19
D gene: NA
J gene: TRBJ1-3
CDR3 length: 14
clone size: NA
CDR3 protein: CASSIGGLGNTIYF
CDR3 DNA: TGTGCCAGTAGTATAGGGGGCCTTGGAAACACCATATATTTT